One sample yielded the 26 T cell receptor beta chains listed below, sequenced in a study of blood T cells in healthy people across ages. Alongside a J-beta primer mix, a sample-barcoded 5' primer served in a second PCR lasting roughly 6 to 12 cycles. TCRdb fed the 5' RACE reads into MiXCR, producing one record per CDR3 protein. Among approximately 780,000 distinct CDR3 sequences listed, roughly 25% were seen once. These same data were also listed under a study on T cells of mothers and their children.

Sequenced input: blood. Receptors were obtained from a boy younger than 18 in good health.

As concerns this clonotype: At one of its ends the junction is not consistent with the germline gene, which may arise from a read error. The CDR3 DNA reads TGTGCCAGCAGTCTTAGACTAGCGGGGGCTAGCTCCTACAATGAGCACTTCTTC. As protein: CASSLRLAGASSYNEHFF. The gene calls are TRBV12-3 or TRBV12-4 and TRBJ2-1; 12 bases map to TRBD2. The CDR3 length is 18 residues.

This clonotype showed up just a few times. The germline gene is not matched at one end of the junction; a read error may be the cause. The chain links TRBV5-1 to TRBJ1-4; D not certain. Germline CDR1 and CDR2: SGHRS and YFSETQ. This CDR3 is built from 13 residues. Written as DNA, the CDR3 is TGCGCCAGCAGCTTGGCCCCCCATGAAAAACTGTCTTTT. Translation gives CASSLAPHEKLSF.

This clonotype was detected a few times. V is TRBV3-1 and J is TRBJ2-5; a possible D gene is TRBD2 (5 bases). Per germline, CDR1 LGHDT and CDR2 YNNKEL (reference sequence). Trimming removed 0 bases from V and 11 bases from J, with 10 bases in between. The CDR3 has 12 amino acids. CDR3 in amino acids: CASSQDLRVQYF. CDR3 bases: TGTGCCAGCAGCCAAGATCTGCGGGTACAGTACTTC.

Many counts were recorded for this clonotype. The chain has TRBV12-3 or TRBV12-4 and TRBJ2-7; the match to TRBD1 covers 7 bases. The V segment lost 6 bases and the J segment 1 base; nucleotides outside the gene matches: 9. The CDR3 spans 15 residues. The DNA of the CDR3 is TGTGCCAGCAGCCTGACAGAGACAGGGTCCTACGAGCAGTACTTC. Protein sequence: CASSLTETGSYEQYF.

This clonotype was recorded at least ten times. The rearrangement joins TRBV9 to TRBJ2-3; D uncertain. Per the germline V gene, CDR1 is SGDLS and CDR2 is YYNGEE. Trimming removed 0 bases at V and 2 bases at J, with 13 bases between. The CDR3 is 16 amino acids. This CDR3 reads CASSVGPNGYTDTQYF. The CDR3 region has the DNA TGTGCCAGCAGCGTAGGGCCCAACGGGTACACAGATACGCAGTATTTT.

The J gene is TRBJ2-7, the V gene TRBV7-2; 7 positions match TRBD1. This CDR3 comprises 15 residues. Germline V gene data show CDR1 as SGHTA and CDR2 as FQGNSA. Germline trimming cut 5 bases from V and 2 bases from J; bases unmatched to any gene: 9. The CDR3 nucleotides are TGTGCCAGCAGCCTCGACAGGGTATGGACCTACGAGCAGTACTTC. It is translated as CASSLDRVWTYEQYF.

This clonotype was counted between two and nine times. The V and J genes are TRBV20-1 and TRBJ2-5; D not certain. Germline CDR1 DFQATT, CDR2 SNEGSKA (reference sequence). The V gene lost 1 base and the J gene lost 2 bases, with 14 bases spanning the gap. The CDR3 has 15 residues. CDR3 coding DNA: TGCAGTGCTAGAGTGTTACAAGGGCCACAAGAGACCCAGTACTTC. Amino acid sequence: CSARVLQGPQETQYF.

The chain carries TRBV7-9 and TRBJ2-5; 9 positions agree with TRBD2. The J segment lost 14 bases and the V segment lost 6 bases, leaving 10 bases of the junction unmatched. This CDR3 region has 12 residues. Germline V CDR1 and CDR2: SEHNR, FQNEAQ (reference sequence). CDR3 DNA sequence: TGTGCCAGCAGTCCCGATCCTAGCGGGGACTACTTC. This codes for CASSPDPSGDYF.

The CDR3 loop reads CASSSTRQGEAFF. As DNA, the CDR3 is TGTGCCAGTAGTTCAACCCGTCAGGGTGAAGCTTTCTTT. The J gene is TRBJ1-1, the V gene TRBV19; D possibly corresponds to TRBD1 (5 bases). The CDR3 sequence is 13 residues long. The V and J ends lost 5 bases and 7 bases respectively, with 14 bases between them. CDR1 and CDR2 from the germline V gene are LNHDA and SQIVND (reference sequence).

There are a few counts of this clonotype. The chain employs TRBV9 and TRBJ2-5, with D uncertain. The CDR3 has 15 residues. V lost 3 bases, J lost 4 bases, and 16 bases lay in between. In germline, CDR1 is SGDLS, CDR2 YYNGEE. CDR3 in amino acids: CASSAYSGVRETQYF. CDR3 sequence (DNA): TGTGCCAGCAGCGCCTACAGTGGGGTACGAGAGACCCAGTACTTC.

V gene TRBV19 combines with J gene TRBJ2-1; unclear D gene. Germline CDR1 LNHDA, CDR2 SQIVND (reference sequence). The CDR3 runs 11 residues. The V end was cut by 5 bases, the J end by 8 bases, with 7 bases between. CDR3 sequence (DNA): TGTGCCAGTAGTGCATGGCATGAGCAGTTCTTC. This translates into CASSAWHEQFF. Using reference TRBV19 and TRBJ2-1 for the parts outside the CDR3, the full variable domain is DGGITQSPKYLFRKEGQNVTLSCEQNLNHDAMYWYRQDPGQGLRLIYYSQIVNDFQKGDIAEGYSVSREKKESFPLTVTSAQKNPTAFYLCASSAWHEQFFGPGTRLTVL.

This clonotype was detected once. This chain uses TRBV2 with TRBJ1-4; no definite D call. The CDR3 length is 14 residues. V lost 6 bases to trimming and J lost 5 bases, with 13 bases between them. Germline V CDR1 and CDR2: SNHLY, FYNNEI. The CDR3 DNA reads as TGTGCCAGCAGCAGGACGCCTCTGAATGAAAAACTGTTTTTT. Its translation: CASSRTPLNEKLFF.

In this sample, this clonotype turned up a few times. CDR3: CASSKTRGEQFF. DNA of the CDR3: TGTGCCAGCAGCAAAACACGGGGGGAGCAGTTCTTC. This chain joins TRBV12-3 or TRBV12-4 and TRBJ2-1; D might be TRBD2 (6 bases). This CDR3 is 12 amino acids long. The ends were cut back, 6 bases at V and 10 bases at J, with 13 bases in the middle.

This clonotype was seen only a few times. This chain connects TRBV12-3 or TRBV12-4 to TRBJ1-2, with D unclear. Trimming took 3 bases from V and 7 from J, leaving 15 bases between them. This CDR3 is 14 amino acids long. The CDR3, as DNA: TGTGCCAGCAGTTTTATAGGCTACCGGGGTGGCTACACCTTC. Protein sequence: CASSFIGYRGGYTF.

Turning to this clonotype: Its ends do not fully match the called genes, so a read error is possible. The chain recombines TRBV20-1 with TRBJ1-1; D is perhaps TRBD1 (6 bases). The CDR3 is 13 residues long. CDR1 DFQATT and CDR2 SNEGSKA come from the germline V gene (reference sequence). The CDR3 bases are TGCGGTGCGAGCTCACAGGGCCGGGCTGAAGCTTTCTTT. Protein product: CGASSQGRAEAFF.

This clonotype was found a few times. The chain uses TRBV10-3 and TRBJ2-3; 9 bases map to TRBD2. The CDR3 extends over 15 amino acids. Germline V CDR1 and CDR2: ENHRY, SYGVKD. Losses at the gene ends were 6 bases for V and 2 bases for J; bases not matched to a gene: 6. The CDR3 region is CAISLAGRFTDTQYF. The CDR3 bases are TGTGCCATCAGCCTAGCGGGACGATTCACAGATACGCAGTATTTT.

This chain links TRBV10-3 with TRBJ2-3; 11 nucleotides align to TRBD2. The germline V gene has CDR1 ENHRY and CDR2 SYGVKD. The J segment lost 3 bases and the V segment lost 5 bases, leaving 4 bases of the junction unmatched. This CDR3 spans 15 amino acids. The CDR3 coding sequence is TGTGCCATCAGTCCGGGACTAGCGGCTACAGATACGCAGTATTTT. This translates into CAISPGLAATDTQYF.

This chain connects TRBV30 to TRBJ2-2; D possibly corresponds to TRBD1 (6 bases). The V end lost 4 bases, the J end lost 6 bases, and 15 bases lay between the germline ends. The germline CDR1 and CDR2 sequences are GTSNPN and SVGIG (reference sequence). This CDR3 contains 14 residues. CDR3 sequence: CAWTGPQGPGELFF. CDR3 nucleotides: TGTGCCTGGACGGGTCCCCAGGGGCCCGGGGAGCTGTTTTTT.

The chain combines TRBV19 with TRBJ1-5; D gene unclear. CDR3 length: 14 residues. V lost 2 bases and J 9 bases, leaving 14 bases between the germline ends. Germline values: CDR1 LNHDA, CDR2 SQIVND (reference sequence). CDR3 coding DNA: TGTGCCAGTAGTATAAGGACGGCTGAGGGGCCCCAGCATTTT. Its translation is CASSIRTAEGPQHF.

The chain carries TRBV2 and TRBJ1-2, with unresolved D. V was shortened by 7 bases and J by 3 bases, with 15 bases between the two germline ends. The germline V gene has CDR1 SNHLY and CDR2 FYNNEI. The CDR3 sequence is 14 residues long. The chain's CDR3 is CASIELTGYYGYTF. Here the CDR3 DNA reads TGTGCCAGCATCGAGCTCACCGGGTACTATGGCTACACCTTC. Looking up the rest from reference TRBV2 and TRBJ1-2 gives the full variable domain: EPEVTQTPSHQVTQMGQEVILRCVPISNHLYFYWYRQILGQKVEFLVSFYNNEISEKSEIFDDQFSVERPDGSNFTLKIRSTKLEDSAMYFCASIELTGYYGYTFGSGTRLTVV.

The gene calls are TRBV20-1 and TRBJ2-1; 10 bases match TRBD1. CDR1 is DFQATT, CDR2 SNEGSKA, per germline (reference sequence). This CDR3 has 14 residues. V lost 4 bases, J lost 7 bases, and 7 bases stayed unmatched. The CDR3 DNA sequence: TGCAGTGCTACCGGGACAGGGGCCGGGAATGAGCAGTTCTTC. Translating gives CSATGTGAGNEQFF.

The chain recombines TRBV2 with TRBJ1-2; D possibly corresponds to TRBD1 (6 bases). The CDR3 runs to 14 residues. Trimming stripped 4 bases from V and 4 bases from J, with 13 bases between. CDR1 and CDR2 (germline): SNHLY, FYNNEI. As DNA, the CDR3 is TGTGCCAGCAGTGCACAGGGTCAAGGCTATGGCTACACCTTC. It specifies CASSAQGQGYGYTF. The full variable domain, completed using reference TRBV2 and TRBJ1-2, is EPEVTQTPSHQVTQMGQEVILRCVPISNHLYFYWYRQILGQKVEFLVSFYNNEISEKSEIFDDQFSVERPDGSNFTLKIRSTKLEDSAMYFCASSAQGQGYGYTFGSGTRLTVV.

This sequence joins TRBV6-2 or TRBV6-3 and TRBJ2-7, with TRBD1 as a possible D gene (5 bases). Germline V lookup: CDR1 MNHEY, CDR2 SVGEGT. V was shortened by 8 bases and J by 2 bases, with 10 bases between the two germline ends. This CDR3 region has 12 residues. CDR3 in DNA: TGTGCCAGCTCGGCAGGGACCTACGAGCAGTACTTC. Translated: CASSAGTYEQYF.

There are a few counts of this clonotype. The chain carries TRBV6-1 and TRBJ2-7; 10 bases agree with TRBD2. Losses at the gene ends were 5 bases for V and 4 bases for J; bases not matched to a gene: 11. The CDR3 is 16 residues long. Germline CDR1 and CDR2: MNHNS and SASEGT. CDR3 sequence reads: CASSRTSGAEPYEQYF. CDR3 nucleotide sequence: TGTGCCAGCAGTCGAACTAGCGGGGCGGAACCATACGAGCAGTACTTC.

About this clonotype itself: One end of the junction fails to match germline, which may point to a read error. The gene calls are TRBV6-2 or TRBV6-3 and TRBJ2-1, with D possibly matching TRBD2 (6 bases). The CDR3 has 16 amino acids. Germline V lookup: CDR1 MNHEY, CDR2 SVGEGT. CDR3 amino acids: CASSLFPGLLYNEQFF. The CDR3 DNA is TGTGCCAGCAGCCTTTTCCCAGGACTATTATACAACGAGCAGTTCTTC.

There are a few counts of this clonotype. The chain combines TRBV15 with TRBJ2-1; 11 bases match TRBD1. After removal of 1 base from V and 6 bases from J, the junction contained 5 bases not matched to a gene. The CDR3 runs 16 residues. Germline-derived CDR1 and CDR2 are LNHNV and YYDKDF (reference sequence). As DNA, the CDR3 is TGTGCCACCAGCAGAGTCCGGGACAGGGGGGGCAATGAGCAGTTCTTC. As protein: CATSRVRDRGGNEQFF.